This T cell receptor (beta chain) was sequenced in a study of blood T cell repertoires in COVID-19. Study summary: COVID-19 samples collected from the United States, Italy and Spain covered acute and convalescent phases. From T cells, B-cell-depleted T cells, or PBMCs came the material, which was cDNA or gDNA.

Original processing methods: Amplifying reference gene primers gave estimates of nucleated cell counts. TCRdb's table, derived via immunoSEQ multiplex PCR, lists solely in-frame clones and lacks some. That table gives V, J and clone size, and the DNA gave D and trimming. The table records about 68,000 clones, roughly 89% of them present only once. The V gene's germline CDR1 is LGHNA and CDR2 YNFKEQ. V was pared by 6 bases and J by 1 base, with 9 bases of the junction left unmatched. The CDR3 sequence is 15 residues long. This TCR was sampled from a man between 50 and 59 years old with active COVID-19. The rearrangement uses TRBV4-2 and TRBJ2-7; 7 bases align to TRBD1. The specimen was peripheral blood. The CDR3 sequence is CASRENRGPSYEQYF. In DNA, the CDR3 is TGTGCCAGCAGGGAAAACAGGGGCCCTTCCTACGAGCAGTACTTC.